These T cell receptor beta chains were read from a single sample in a study of blood T cell repertoires in COVID-19. TCRdb's copy holds only in-frame clones and misses some; the assay was immunoSEQ multiplex PCR. The sample has fewer than 120,000 clones; around three quarters are singletons. The sequencing sample was made of peripheral blood. These TCRs come from a woman aged 60 to 75 with acute or convalescent COVID-19. Each CDR3 is given with its conserved first and last residue. For some rows the clone size is stated as once, few or many, or as a class when expanded; others skip it.

v_gene	j_gene	abundance	CDR3aa
TRBV2	TRBJ1-5	NA	CASSREGQPQHF
TRBV10-3	TRBJ2-5	NA	CAISESLTGYETQYF
TRBV28	TRBJ1-1	NA	CASSLPTGLNTEAFF
TRBV7-3	TRBJ1-1	NA	CASSLKVGGVNTEAFF
TRBV7-9	TRBJ1-6	NA	CASSSLPEGTNSPLHF
TRBV7-9	TRBJ1-2	few	CASSWRTLEGYTF
TRBV9	TRBJ1-2	few	CASTRQGPNYGYTF
TRBV3-1/TRBV3-2	TRBJ1-6	NA	CASRSGTGHSPLHF
TRBV3-1/TRBV3-2	TRBJ2-7	NA	CASSQELAGGNYEQYF
TRBV5-1	TRBJ1-2	NA	CASSLAQYGYTF
TRBV9	TRBJ2-3	few	CASSVGVPSTQYF
TRBV28	TRBJ2-1	NA	CASSSPASGGARDEQFF